This T cell receptor beta chain was observed in a study of human T cells and chemical hapten exposure. Background on the study: Readings were taken at 6 days from patch tests that had applied 0.01% DPC to the upper back.

V lost 2 bases and J lost 2, with 19 bases in between. CDR3 length: 16 amino acids. Germline V gene data show CDR1 as DFQATT and CDR2 as SNEGSKA (reference sequence). TCRdb passed the RACE reads through MiXCR, listing each CDR3 protein once. Of 150,000 to 200,000 distinct CDR3 sequences listed, roughly 14% were seen once; the top ten hold about 1.8%. The time point here: patch test 1, 2 weeks after DPC sensitization. Treatment given: therapeutic diphenylcyclopropenone sensitization with weekly scalp DPC. The TCR originated in a woman aged 25-40 years with alopecia areata. Some clones in this sample may be carry-over from other donors' samples. The chain recombines TRBV20-1 with TRBJ2-7, with D hard to call. The sample consisted of whole blood, taken in connection with sensitization to the hapten diphenylcyclopropenone (DPC). CDR3 loop: CSARPERVYKAYEQYF. As DNA, the CDR3 is TGCAGTGCTAGACCTGAAAGGGTATACAAAGCCTACGAGCAGTACTTC.